This T cell receptor (beta chain) was found in a study of follicular helper T cells after annual influenza vaccination. Produced via immunoSEQ multiplex PCR; TCRdb's table is partial and in-frame only. The sample consists of around 8,000 clones, 80% to 90% of them appearing once. Germline V gene sequence: CDR1 SGHRS, CDR2 YFSETQ. The CDR3 totals 15 residues. With V trimmed by 0 bases and J by 2 bases, 1 base remained unmatched. Time point noted: 2014-2015 season, pre-vaccination. Donors were community-dwelling with no influenza vaccine in the prior 6 months. This clonotype was obtained from an adult who received the influenza vaccine. This sample comprised CXCR5+ CD38- circulating T follicular helper cells from blood, obtained on the day of influenza vaccination. Subset meaning: circulating Tfh, non-naive CD4+CXCR5+PD-1+ (ICOS+CD38+ or ICOS-CD38-). The chain recombines TRBV5-1 with TRBJ2-1; 8 positions agree with TRBD1. The CDR3 loop reads CASSLGTGPYNEQFF. The DNA of the CDR3 is TGCGCCAGCAGCTTGGGGACAGGGCCCTACAATGAGCAGTTCTTC.